Following are 24 T cell receptor beta chains from one sample sequenced in a study of monozygotic twins with inflammatory bowel disease. TCRdb re-called the 5' RACE reads, yielding one record per CDR3 amino acid sequence without DNA. With just over 300,000 distinct CDR3 sequences in the sample, the ten largest clones hold 5% to 6%. Sample: blood. The receptors derive from a human donor with ulcerative colitis or Crohn's disease, or a healthy co-twin of an affected twin (not recorded which).

The rearrangement uses TRBV21-1 and TRBJ2-1; absent DNA, TCRdb's TRBD2 call cannot be checked. TRBV21-1 is a pseudogene locus. The CDR3 is 17 residues long. CDR3 residues: CASSKWGVQSSYNEQFF.

V usage is TRBV7-3 and J usage is TRBJ2-7; as DNA is missing, the TRBD2 call by TCRdb cannot be tested. Germline lookup yields CDR1 SGHTA and CDR2 FQGTGA. The CDR3 covers 14 residues. The chain's CDR3 is CASSLGEGLGEQYF.

V is TRBV12-3 or TRBV12-4 and J is TRBJ2-1; TCRdb calls TRBD2, which cannot be checked without DNA. The CDR3 spans 19 residues. CDR3 residues: CASSSYRTSAQSSYNEQFF.

The rearrangement links TRBV6-5 to TRBJ2-1. Germline V gene lookup returns CDR1 MNHEY and CDR2 SVGAGI. There are 15 residues in the CDR3. CDR3 residues: CASSYARGSYNEQFF.

The chain couples TRBV20-1 to TRBJ2-1. The CDR3 length is 11 residues. Germline-derived CDR1 and CDR2 are DFQATT and SNEGSKA (reference sequence). The CDR3 region is CSARDRHEQFF.

The chain has TRBV20-1 and TRBJ2-1; there is no DNA to check the TCRdb D call of TRBD1. Germline assignment: CDR1 DFQATT and CDR2 SNEGSKA (reference sequence). The CDR3 has 17 amino acids. CDR3 residues: CSARDHDKGGSYNEQFF.

This chain uses TRBV12-3 or TRBV12-4 with TRBJ2-3. This CDR3 has 13 residues. CDR3 protein: CASRDNGEDTQYF.

The chain joins TRBV19 to TRBJ1-2. Germline CDR1 reads LNHDA; CDR2 reads SQIVND (reference sequence). The CDR3 is 12 residues long. CDR3 region: CASRGSNYGYTF.

The J gene is TRBJ2-2, the V gene TRBV9; TCRdb lists TRBD1, though no DNA is available to test this call. The germline V gene encodes CDR1 SGDLS and CDR2 YYNGEE. The CDR3 has 18 amino acids. The CDR3 loop reads CASSDPSGDVRDTGELFF.

The chain has TRBV28 and TRBJ2-3; checking the TCRdb D call of TRBD1 is not possible without DNA. This CDR3 is built from 16 residues. Germline loops: CDR1 MDHEN, CDR2 SYDVKM. Here the CDR3 reads CASSSYQTGIADTQYF.

The chain recombines TRBV7-2 with TRBJ1-5. From germline, CDR1 is SGHTA and CDR2 FQGNSA. There are 14 residues in the CDR3. CDR3 loop: CASSSSLGLRPQHF. Looking up the rest from reference TRBV7-2 and TRBJ1-5 gives the full variable domain: GAGVSQSPSNKVTEKGKDVELRCDPISGHTALYWYRQSLGQGLEFLIYFQGNSAPDKSGLPSDRFSAERTGGSVSTLTIQRTQQEDSAVYLCASSSSLGLRPQHFGDGTRLSIL.

The J gene is TRBJ2-1, the V gene TRBV5-1; TCRdb lists TRBD2, though no DNA is available to test this call. Germline V gene data show CDR1 as SGHRS and CDR2 as YFSETQ. This CDR3 comprises 15 residues. CDR3 sequence reads: CASSGVAGVYNEQFF.

V and J are TRBV5-1 and TRBJ2-7. The CDR3 loop spans 15 amino acids. The germline V gene encodes CDR1 SGHRS and CDR2 YFSETQ. The CDR3 sequence: CASSVGNGGSYEQYF.

The V and J genes are TRBV7-9 and TRBJ2-1. Looked up from germline, CDR1 is SEHNR and CDR2 is FQNEAQ (reference sequence). This CDR3 has 14 amino acids. This CDR3 is CASSLVSGPNEQFF. Full variable domain (outside the CDR3, taken from reference TRBV7-9 and TRBJ2-1): DTGVSQNPRHKITKRGQNVTFRCDPISEHNRLYWYRQTLGQGPEFLTYFQNEAQLEKSRLLSDRFSAERPKGSFSTLEIQRTEQGDSAMYLCASSLVSGPNEQFFGPGTRLTVL.

V usage is TRBV19 and J usage is TRBJ1-2. Germline CDR1 reads LNHDA; CDR2 reads SQIVND (reference sequence). The CDR3 spans 17 residues. This CDR3 is CASNEGSSIGVYYGYTF.

The chain joins TRBV4-3 to TRBJ1-5; absent DNA, TCRdb's TRBD1 call cannot be checked. CDR1 LGHNA and CDR2 YSLEER come from the germline V gene. The CDR3 totals 15 residues. The CDR3 loop reads CASSQALQGTQPQHF.

The chain is built from TRBV3-1 and TRBJ2-2; TCRdb lists TRBD1, though no DNA is available to test this call. Germline lookup yields CDR1 LGHDT and CDR2 YNNKEL (reference sequence). CDR3 length equals 15 residues. The CDR3 sequence is CASSHYTGFTGELFF. The entire variable domain, with the rest obtained from reference TRBV3-1 and TRBJ2-2, is as follows: DTAVSQTPKYLVTQMGNDKSIKCEQNLGHDTMYWYKQDSKKFLKIMFSYNNKELIINETVPNRFSPKSPDKAHLNLHINSLELGDSAVYFCASSHYTGFTGELFFGEGSRLTVL.

The chain joins TRBV19 to TRBJ1-1; absent DNA, TCRdb's TRBD1 call cannot be checked. CDR1 LNHDA and CDR2 SQIVND come from the germline V gene (reference sequence). This CDR3 is built from 15 residues. The CDR3 loop reads CASSGPGQMNTEAFF.

The chain recombines TRBV4-1 with TRBJ1-2; TCRdb returns TRBD1, unconfirmable since there is no DNA. Germline loops: CDR1 MGHRA, CDR2 YSYEKL. The CDR3 totals 14 residues. The CDR3 reads CASSQEDGGWGYTF.

The chain carries TRBV7-2 and TRBJ1-2; TCRdb returns TRBD1, unconfirmable since there is no DNA. The CDR3 contains 14 residues. The V gene's germline CDR1 is SGHTA and CDR2 FQGNSA. This CDR3 reads CASRSLIRGYGYTF.

The rearrangement links TRBV9 to TRBJ2-2; there is no DNA to check the TCRdb D call of TRBD1. Per the germline V gene, CDR1 is SGDLS and CDR2 is YYNGEE. CDR3 length: 16 amino acids. CDR3: CASSVGQGTNTGELFF.

The rearrangement links TRBV12-3 or TRBV12-4 to TRBJ1-4; with no DNA, the TCRdb D assignment of TRBD1 cannot be verified. The CDR3 loop spans 15 amino acids. The chain's CDR3 is CASSLGTGVNEKLFF.

V and J are TRBV7-2 and TRBJ2-7; TCRdb picks TRBD2, but there is no DNA to check that call. Per the germline V gene, CDR1 is SGHTA and CDR2 is FQGNSA. The CDR3 contains 16 residues. This CDR3 is CASRLTSADPLLEQYF.

The chain couples TRBV12-3 or TRBV12-4 to TRBJ2-1; TCRdb names TRBD2, which stays unverified in the absence of DNA. This CDR3 has 14 residues. CDR3: CASRGGGGAREQFF.